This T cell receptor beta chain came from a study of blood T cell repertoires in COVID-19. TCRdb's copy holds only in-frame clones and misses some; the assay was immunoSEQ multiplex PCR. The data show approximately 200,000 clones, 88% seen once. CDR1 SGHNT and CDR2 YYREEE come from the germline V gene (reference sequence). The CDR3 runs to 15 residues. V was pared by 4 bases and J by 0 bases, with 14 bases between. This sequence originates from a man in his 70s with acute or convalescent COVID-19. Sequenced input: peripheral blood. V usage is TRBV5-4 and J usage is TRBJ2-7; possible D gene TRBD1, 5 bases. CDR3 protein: CASSALTGSSYEQYF. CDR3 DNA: TGTGCCAGCAGCGCCCTTACAGGTAGCTCCTACGAGCAGTACTTC.